A selection of T cell receptor beta chains follows, all from one sample in a study of identical twins. TCRdb re-called the 5' RACE reads through MiXCR, storing one row per CDR3 protein. The sample holds roughly 490,000 distinct CDR3 sequences, 13% to 15% seen once. The sample was also reused in another study, on yellow fever vaccine responses in identical twins.

Sequences were obtained from CD4+ T cells sorted from blood. These receptors were taken from a woman younger than 30 in good health. Both conserved end residues are part of each CDR3. The D gene is left open where the match is weak. Part of the rows lack a size; the others show once, few, many or a class for expanded clones.

>15|TRBJ2-1|.|TRBV7-9|.
CASSLRLAPYNEQFF
TGTGCCAGCAGCTTACGCCTAGCCCCCTACAATGAGCAGTTCTTC
>12|TRBJ2-3|many|TRBV29-1|.
CSADWSTDTQYF
TGCAGCGCGGACTGGAGCACAGATACGCAGTATTTT
>15|TRBJ2-3|once|TRBV9|.
CASSVGRATADTQYF
TGTGCCAGCAGCGTAGGCAGGGCCACGGCAGATACGCAGTATTTT
>14|TRBJ2-2|many|TRBV6-2/TRBV6-3|TRBD1
CASTHRGNTGELFF
TGTGCCAGCACTCACAGGGGGAACACCGGGGAGCTGTTTTTT
>15|TRBJ2-1|.|TRBV7-2|.
CASGPAGGGSNEQFF
TGTGCCAGCGGACCCGCCGGAGGCGGGTCAAATGAGCAGTTCTTC
>13|TRBJ2-3|few|TRBV7-3|.
CASSLMGSHTQYF
TGTGCCAGCAGCTTAATGGGCTCACATACGCAGTATTTT
>15|TRBJ2-3|.|TRBV12-3/TRBV12-4|.
CASSLTRGLSDTQYF
TGTGCCAGCAGCCTCACCCGGGGGCTATCCGATACGCAGTATTTT
>15|TRBJ2-7|few|TRBV5-5|.
CASSFGTAGIREQYF
TGTGCCAGCAGCTTCGGAACGGCTGGCATACGGGAGCAGTACTTC
>16|TRBJ2-3|.|TRBV6-1|TRBD1
CASSTLDRGGTDTQYF
TGTGCCAGCAGTACATTGGACAGGGGAGGCACAGATACGCAGTATTTT
>13|TRBJ2-5|few|TRBV20-1|.
CSALGPNGETQYF
TGCAGTGCCCTCGGGCCCAACGGAGAGACCCAGTACTTC
>13|TRBJ2-1|few|TRBV20-1|.
CSAIQGVTDEQFF
TGCAGTGCTATACAGGGAGTGACGGATGAGCAGTTCTTC
>14|TRBJ2-1|.|TRBV12-5|TRBD1
CASVGGQVYNEQFF
TGTGCTAGTGTTGGGGGACAGGTCTACAATGAGCAGTTCTTC
>15|TRBJ2-7|.|TRBV6-1|TRBD2
CASRASGSSKNEQYF
TGTGCCAGCAGAGCTAGCGGGAGCAGTAAGAACGAGCAGTACTTC
>15|TRBJ2-1|few|TRBV2|.
CASSVGSLLDNEQFF
TGTGCCAGCAGTGTGGGATCACTACTAGACAATGAGCAGTTCTTC
>14|TRBJ2-5|few|TRBV10-2|.
CASRNLDLEETQYF
TGCGCCAGCAGGAACCTGGACCTCGAGGAGACCCAGTACTTC
>15|TRBJ2-3|many|TRBV10-3|.
CAISERPGGTDTQYF
TGTGCCATCAGTGAGCGGCCAGGAGGCACAGATACGCAGTATTTT
>13|TRBJ1-1|many|TRBV12-3/TRBV12-4|.
CASSFTENTEAFF
TGTGCCAGCAGTTTTACAGAAAACACTGAAGCTTTCTTT
>13|TRBJ2-6|.|TRBV6-2/TRBV6-3|.
CASMTDGANVLTF
TGTGCCAGCATGACTGATGGGGCCAACGTCCTGACTTTC
>15|TRBJ2-7|.|TRBV6-2/TRBV6-3|.
CAGRGLSKVSYEQYF
TGTGCCGGTAGGGGACTCTCTAAGGTCTCCTACGAGCAGTACTTC
>13|TRBJ2-4|.|TRBV20-1|.
CSARGQTKNIQYF
TGCAGTGCTAGAGGCCAGACCAAAAACATTCAGTACTTC
>15|TRBJ2-3|few|TRBV7-2|.
CASSRDGISTDTQYF
TGTGCCAGCAGCCGAGACGGGATCAGCACAGATACGCAGTATTTT
>13|TRBJ1-1|many|TRBV3-1|TRBD1
CASSRQGWTEAFF
TGTGCCAGCAGCCGACAGGGATGGACTGAAGCTTTCTTT
>17|TRBJ1-5|few|TRBV27|.
CASSSRPPGALNQPQHF
TGTGCCAGCAGTTCCCGCCCGCCAGGGGCCCTCAATCAGCCCCAGCATTTT
>15|TRBJ2-1|.|TRBV20-1|TRBD1
CSAPRQGVSYNEQFF
TGCAGTGCTCCTCGACAGGGTGTTTCCTACAATGAGCAGTTCTTC
>13|TRBJ2-7|few|TRBV20-1|TRBD1
CSAPTGVLGAQYF
TGCAGTGCCCCTACAGGGGTGCTAGGGGCGCAGTACTTC
>15|TRBJ2-7|few|TRBV6-1|TRBD2
CATKREGGSSYEQYF
TGTGCCACCAAAAGGGAGGGAGGTTCCTCCTACGAGCAGTACTTC
>17|TRBJ2-3|few|TRBV18|TRBD2
CASSRRGRAGGEDTQYF
TGTGCCAGCTCACGACGCGGGAGGGCCGGAGGAGAGGATACGCAGTATTTT
>15|TRBJ2-1|few|TRBV5-6|.
CASSLVERRYNEQFF
TGTGCCAGCAGCTTGGTGGAGCGGAGATACAATGAGCAGTTCTTC
>13|TRBJ2-2|few|TRBV10-3|.
CAATRGLSGELFF
TGTGCCGCAACAAGGGGGTTATCCGGGGAGCTGTTTTTT
>15|TRBJ2-2|.|TRBV12-3/TRBV12-4|.
CASRAGTSNTGELFF
TGTGCCAGCAGGGCCGGGACATCGAACACCGGGGAGCTGTTTTTT
>13|TRBJ1-1|.|TRBV7-2|.
CASSPALNTEAFF
TGTGCCAGCAGCCCCGCACTGAACACTGAAGCTTTCTTT
>18|TRBJ2-1|few|TRBV11-2|TRBD2
CASSLGEFWTSGSNEQFF
TGTGCCAGCAGCTTAGGTGAGTTCTGGACTAGCGGGAGCAATGAGCAGTTCTTC
>13|TRBJ1-5|.|TRBV12-3/TRBV12-4|.
CASRGTSNQPQHF
TGTGCCAGCAGGGGGACATCTAATCAGCCCCAGCATTTT
>13|TRBJ1-4|.|TRBV2|.
CASSREANEKLFF
TGTGCCAGTAGCAGGGAGGCTAATGAAAAACTGTTTTTT